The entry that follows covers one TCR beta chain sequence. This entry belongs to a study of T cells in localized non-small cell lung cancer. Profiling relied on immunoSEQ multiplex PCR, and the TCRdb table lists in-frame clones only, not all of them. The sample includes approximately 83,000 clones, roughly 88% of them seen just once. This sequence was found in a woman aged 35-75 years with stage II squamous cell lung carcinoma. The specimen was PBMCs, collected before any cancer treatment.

CDR3 DNA: TGCAGTGCTAGAGTCACCGGGGAGCTGTTTTTT. Protein product: CSARVTGELFF. V usage is TRBV20-1 and J usage is TRBJ2-2; D uncertain. Germline loops: CDR1 DFQATT, CDR2 SNEGSKA (reference sequence). CDR3 length equals 11 residues. Trimming pared 1 base from V and 4 bases from J, leaving 1 base between.